This T cell receptor (beta chain) stems from a study of beta chain features in type 1 diabetes. The study, taken as a whole, reports: Moderate but significant shortening of TCRB CDR3s was recorded in all four CD4+ subsets from Type 1 diabetes patients. The influence of HLA type on TCRB rearrangement stayed undetermined.

The sequenced template was cDNA made from the entire isolated RNA. Profiled with immunoSEQ multiplex PCR; TCRdb holds only in-frame clones, not every one. Among fewer than 400,000 clones listed, over 7% were seen once. One heparinised blood draw, averaging roughly 110 mL, came from each donor. A sort by CD45RO/CCR7/CD25/CD127/CD95/CD27 yielded CD4+ naive, central memory, regulatory and stem cell-like memory cells. Sorted populations all exceeded 98% purity. As for this clone: Its specificity is unknown.

The sequenced material came from central memory CD4+ T cells from blood. The source is a man younger than 45 with type 1 diabetes.

The CDR3 reads CASRPGLVSFQYF. As DNA, the CDR3 is TGTGCCAGCAGACCCGGACTAGTTAGCTTCCAGTACTTC. The chain joins TRBV27 to TRBJ2-5; 7 nucleotides align to TRBD2. CDR3 length: 13 residues. V trimming: 6 bases; J trimming: 10 bases; junction bases outside the gene matches: 11. CDR1 MNHEY and CDR2 SMNVEV come from the germline V gene (reference sequence).